The 15 T cell receptor beta chains given below trace back to one sample, sequenced in a study of memory CD4+ T cells and cytomegalovirus serostatus. Single viable CD3+CD4+CD8-CD45RO+ cells were sorted as the memory CD4+ T cells. The method was immunoSEQ multiplex PCR; TCRdb's version includes in-frame clones alone and lacks a portion of them. The sample has around 40,000 clones; around 79% are singletons. Source material: memory CD4+ T cells from blood. The receptors were gathered from an adult in good health and CMV-seronegative.

The chain carries TRBV28 and TRBJ1-6; the match to TRBD1 covers 8 bases. The CDR3 runs to 17 residues. The germline gives CDR1 MDHEN, CDR2 SYDVKM. V lost 1 base to trimming and J lost 3 bases; unmatched junction nucleotides: 5. The CDR3 DNA sequence: TGTGCCAGCAGTTTATTCGGTGACAGGGGCTATAATTCACCCCTCCACTTT. Its translation is CASSLFGDRGYNSPLHF.

This clone has only one observation. The chain recombines TRBV5-8 with TRBJ1-2, with no clear D. This CDR3 is 14 amino acids long. The germline V and J ends were trimmed by 3 bases and 8 bases, with 17 bases remaining between them. Germline V gene sequence: CDR1 SGHTS, CDR2 YDEGEE. The CDR3 spells CASSWQGFTGGYTF. CDR3 DNA: TGTGCCAGCAGCTGGCAAGGCTTCACGGGGGGCTACACCTTC.

V is TRBV30 and J is TRBJ1-4; tentatively, D is TRBD1 (6 bases). CDR1 and CDR2 (germline): GTSNPN, SVGIG (reference sequence). With 5 bases removed from V and 5 bases from J, the gap between germline ends came to 18 bases. The CDR3 runs to 15 residues. CDR3 loop: CAWYHPGVPNEKLFF. Written as DNA, the CDR3 is TGTGCCTGGTACCACCCAGGGGTACCAAATGAAAAACTGTTTTTT.

The chain has TRBV18 and TRBJ1-1; 9 bases align to TRBD1. V lost 3 bases and J lost 4; bases outside the gene matches: 9. The CDR3 is made up of 16 amino acids. From germline, CDR1 is KGHSH and CDR2 LQKENI. The CDR3 protein is CASSPTRDRDGTEAFF. The CDR3 coding sequence is TGTGCCAGCTCACCGACCCGGGACAGGGATGGCACTGAAGCTTTCTTT.

To note about this clone: At the DNA level, this CDR3 is encoded by other sequences in the same sample as well. This chain joins TRBV2 and TRBJ1-3; D ambiguous. The CDR3 is made up of 13 amino acids. Germline CDR1 is SNHLY and CDR2 is FYNNEI. V was cut by 4 bases and J by 4 bases, with 8 bases left in between. In DNA, the CDR3 is TGTGCCAGCAGTGGTCGACGAGGAAACACCATATATTTT. Its translation is CASSGRRGNTIYF.

Concerning this clone itself: A read error may produce the germline difference seen at one junction end. The V and J genes are TRBV30 and TRBJ1-2; TRBD1 matches 7 bases. The CDR3 spans 13 residues. Germline CDR1 reads GTSNPN; CDR2 reads SVGIG (reference sequence). CDR3 sequence reads: CAWIANRGGQSAF. CDR3 in DNA: TGTGCCTGGATCGCGAACCGGGGGGGACAGAGCGCCTTC. Full variable domain (outside the CDR3, taken from reference TRBV30 and TRBJ1-2): SQTIHQWPATLVQPVGSPLSLECTVEGTSNPNLYWYRQAAGRGLQLLFYSVGIGQISSEVPQNLSASRPQDRQFILSSKKLLLSDSGFYLCAWIANRGGQSAFGSGTRLTVV.

This clone has just a few counts. The chain employs TRBV7-9 and TRBJ1-3; D not certain. V lost 2 bases and J 9 bases, leaving 5 bases between the germline ends. The CDR3 has 11 amino acids. Germline-derived CDR1 and CDR2 are SEHNR and FQNEAQ (reference sequence). The CDR3 sequence is CASSLSFTIYF. CDR3 nucleotides: TGTGCCAGCAGCTTAAGTTTCACCATATATTTT.

This sequence joins TRBV29-1 and TRBJ1-1; D unresolved. CDR1 and CDR2 (germline): SQVTM, ANQGSEA. V lost 5 bases and J 4 bases, leaving 5 bases between the germline ends. This CDR3 comprises 10 residues. Here the CDR3 reads CSVSITEAFF. The CDR3 DNA reads as TGCAGCGTTTCGATCACTGAAGCTTTCTTT. The complete variable domain, with remaining parts taken from reference TRBV29-1 and TRBJ1-1, reads SAVISQKPSRDICQRGTSLTIQCQVDSQVTMMFWYRQQPGQSLTLIATANQGSEATYESGFVIDKFPISRPNLTFSTLTVSNMSPEDSSIYLCSVSITEAFFGQGTRLTVV.

J is TRBJ1-4 and V is TRBV15; 9 bases match TRBD1. CDR3 length: 17 residues. Germline V gene sequence: CDR1 LNHNV, CDR2 YYDKDF (reference sequence). V lost 2 bases to trimming and J lost 13 bases; unmatched junction nucleotides: 17. DNA of the CDR3: TGTGCCACCAGCAGATTTTATGGGACACAGGGGGCGGAGAGACTGTTTTTT. Encoded protein: CATSRFYGTQGAERLFF.

The CDR3 here is CASSPDLNTEAFF. The CDR3 DNA reads as TGTGCCAGCAGCCCCGACCTGAACACTGAAGCTTTCTTT. V and J are TRBV7-9 and TRBJ1-1; unclear D gene. Trimming pared 5 bases from V and 0 bases from J, leaving 7 bases between. Germline loops: CDR1 SEHNR, CDR2 FQNEAQ (reference sequence). This CDR3 region has 13 residues. Filled out from reference TRBV7-9 and TRBJ1-1, the complete variable domain reads DTGVSQNPRHKITKRGQNVTFRCDPISEHNRLYWYRQTLGQGPEFLTYFQNEAQLEKSRLLSDRFSAERPKGSFSTLEIQRTEQGDSAMYLCASSPDLNTEAFFGQGTRLTVV.

The V call is TRBV27, the J call TRBJ1-2; D is uncertain. This CDR3 region has 15 residues. The germline CDR1 and CDR2 sequences are MNHEY and SMNVEV (reference sequence). V dropped 0 bases and J dropped 8 bases, with 16 bases sitting between them. The CDR3 DNA reads TGTGCCAGCAGTTTATCTCGCAGGTCTAATGGAGGCTACACCTTC. Its protein product is CASSLSRRSNGGYTF.

The chain uses TRBV18 and TRBJ2-3; a possible D gene is TRBD2 (6 bases). V gave up 5 bases and J gave up 10 bases, with 19 bases separating them. The CDR3 is 14 residues long. CDR1 is KGHSH, CDR2 LQKENI, per germline. The CDR3, as DNA: TGTGCCAGCTCATCGTCTGAAACTAGCCAGGCGCAGTATTTT. Protein sequence: CASSSSETSQAQYF.

V is TRBV6-1 and J is TRBJ2-7; TRBD2 is a possible D gene (5 bases). Germline V lookup: CDR1 MNHNS, CDR2 SASEGT. The ends were cut back, 2 bases at V and 3 bases at J, with 5 bases in the middle. The CDR3 extends over 12 amino acids. The CDR3, as DNA: TGTGCCAGCAGTGAACGGGGCTACGAGCAGTACTTC. This translates into CASSERGYEQYF.

The table lists this clone with a few counts. The V gene is TRBV6-4, the J gene TRBJ1-1; 8 nucleotides align to TRBD1. The CDR3 has 14 amino acids. V dropped 5 bases and J dropped 0; count of bases not matched to a gene: 2. The V gene's germline CDR1 is MRHNA and CDR2 SNTAGT. The CDR3 reads CASSRDRLNTEAFF. In DNA, the CDR3 is TGTGCCAGCAGTCGGGACAGGTTGAACACTGAAGCTTTCTTT.

The V and J genes are TRBV6-5 and TRBJ2-2, with a weak D call TRBD2 (5 bases). The CDR3 loop spans 13 amino acids. Germline V gene lookup returns CDR1 MNHEY and CDR2 SVGAGI. Trimming cost V 7 bases and J 5 bases, with 11 bases left between them. The CDR3 protein is CASTSDSTGELFF. The CDR3 coding sequence is TGTGCCAGCACTTCGGACTCTACCGGGGAGCTGTTTTTT.